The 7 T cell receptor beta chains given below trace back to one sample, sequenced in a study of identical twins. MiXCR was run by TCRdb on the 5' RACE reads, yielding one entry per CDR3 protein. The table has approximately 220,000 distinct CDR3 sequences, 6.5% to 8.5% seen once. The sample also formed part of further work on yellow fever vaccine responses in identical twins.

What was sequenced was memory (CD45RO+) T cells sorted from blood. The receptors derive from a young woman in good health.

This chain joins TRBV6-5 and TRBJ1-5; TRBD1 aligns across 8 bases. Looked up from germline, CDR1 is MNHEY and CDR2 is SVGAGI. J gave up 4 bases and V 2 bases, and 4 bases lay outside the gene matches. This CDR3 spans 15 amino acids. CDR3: CASSYGQGANQPQHF. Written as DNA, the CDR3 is TGTGCCAGCAGTTACGGGCAGGGGGCTAATCAGCCCCAGCATTTT.

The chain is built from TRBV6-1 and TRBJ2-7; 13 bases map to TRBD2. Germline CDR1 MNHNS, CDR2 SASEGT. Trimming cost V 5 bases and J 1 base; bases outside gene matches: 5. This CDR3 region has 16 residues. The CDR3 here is CASSRTSGRGSYEQYF. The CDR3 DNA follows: TGTGCCAGCAGTCGGACTAGCGGGAGAGGGTCCTACGAGCAGTACTTC.

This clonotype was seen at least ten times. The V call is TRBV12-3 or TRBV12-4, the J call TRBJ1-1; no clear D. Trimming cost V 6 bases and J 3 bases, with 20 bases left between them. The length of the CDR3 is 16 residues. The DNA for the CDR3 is TGTGCCAGCAGACCAATCGGTTGGGCCGGGGACACTGAAGCTTTCTTT. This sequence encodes CASRPIGWAGDTEAFF.

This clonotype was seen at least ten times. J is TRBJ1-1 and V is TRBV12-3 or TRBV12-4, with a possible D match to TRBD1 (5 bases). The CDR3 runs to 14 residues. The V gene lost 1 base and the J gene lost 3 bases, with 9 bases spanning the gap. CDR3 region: CASSLGGGDTEAFF. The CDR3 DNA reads TGTGCCAGCAGTTTAGGGGGGGGGGACACTGAAGCTTTCTTT.

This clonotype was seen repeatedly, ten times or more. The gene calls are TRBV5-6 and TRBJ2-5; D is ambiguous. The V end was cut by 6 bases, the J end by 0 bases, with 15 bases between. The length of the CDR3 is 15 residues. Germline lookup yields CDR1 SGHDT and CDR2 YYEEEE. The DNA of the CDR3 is TGTGCCAGCACCGAGCTCGACCGCGACCAAGAGACCCAGTACTTC. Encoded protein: CASTELDRDQETQYF.

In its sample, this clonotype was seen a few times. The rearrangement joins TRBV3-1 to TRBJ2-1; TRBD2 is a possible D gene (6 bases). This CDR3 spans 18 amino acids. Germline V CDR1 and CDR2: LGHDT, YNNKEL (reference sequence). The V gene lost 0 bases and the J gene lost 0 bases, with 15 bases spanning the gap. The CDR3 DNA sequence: TGTGCCAGCAGCCAAGATCAGCGGCGGGGTAGCTCCTACAATGAGCAGTTCTTC. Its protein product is CASSQDQRRGSSYNEQFF.

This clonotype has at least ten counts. As DNA, the CDR3 is TGTGCCACCAGCGTTACGTCCACAGATACGCAGTATTTT. It codes for CATSVTSTDTQYF. This chain joins TRBV15 and TRBJ2-3; D is undetermined. Germline V CDR1 and CDR2: LNHNV, YYDKDF (reference sequence). This CDR3 comprises 13 residues. Trimming stripped 5 bases from V and 2 bases from J, with 8 bases between.